This record concerns one T cell receptor (beta chain) sequence. Its antigen is not yet known. No much larger clone exists at a distance of one base, and base qualities are not known. This record comes from a study of T-cell memory formation after mild COVID-19 (dated by TCRdb to about 2021). Regarding the study in general: TCR sequence clusters from the two donors were largely donor specific. Longitudinal TCRalpha and TCRbeta repertoire sequencing tracked T-cell clones expanding and contracting after mild COVID-19 in a couple of donors. Two young, previously healthy adult volunteers made up the cohort, one male and one female. General conclusions and limits of the study: The study included only a couple of mild cases, and larger cohorts that include severe cases with pre-infection samples were judged to be necessary. Clones that contracted from day 15 to 85 showed balanced CD4/CD8 phenotypes, whereas a second wave of clones that expanded from day 15 to 37 leaned towards CD4+. SARS-CoV-2 specificity of the second-wave clones peaking on day 37 was not confirmed. Contracting CD4+ clones were found mainly in CM and EM memory subsets, while CD8+ clones were enriched in EMRA. Some responding clones were detected in pre-infection memory, which suggested that pre-existing cross-reactive memory T cells had joined the SARS-CoV-2 response.

Its CDR3 holds 16 amino acids, cysteine through phenylalanine. Just CDR3 DNA is preserved here, 48 bases in frame from base 1. The germline V gene encodes CDR1 ENHRY and CDR2 SYGVKD. Germline trimming amounts to 6 bases on V and 0 bases on J, with 6 as the count of junction bases outside the gene matches. Ficoll-Paque density gradient centrifugation was used to isolate PBMCs. Instrument used: Illumina NovaSeq 6000. TCRalpha and TCRbeta cDNA libraries were constructed by 5'RACE with constant-segment primers, with sample barcodes and unique molecular identifiers being introduced. RNA was extracted from every sample with Trizol reagent. The libraries were amplified in two PCR steps, and the second step added a second sample barcode and Illumina TruSeq adapters. The libraries were sequenced on an Illumina NovaSeq using 2 x 150 bp paired-end reads. The published analysis was carried out like this. With migec v1.2.7, reads were demultiplexed and then collapsed into UMI-guided consensus sequences. With mixcr v2.1.11, UMI consensuses were aligned to TRA and TRB V and J templates and assembled into clonotypes. A clonotype was counted as expanded or contracted only if both edgeR and NoisET called the change significant, with noise models trained on biological replicates. edgeR calls used a false discovery rate-adjusted p below 0.01 and a log2 fold-change threshold of 1. PCA with hierarchical clustering of max-normalized trajectories of the 1000 most abundant clonotypes was used as exploratory dynamics analysis. The CD4 or CD8 phenotype of responding clones was assigned using the separately sequenced CD4+ and CD8+ repertoires. TCRdb trimmed the raw reads at Q25, called clones with MiXCR and kept productive beta chains. Entries that share a CDR3 protein sequence are merged under the most common genes and DNA. TCRdb, not the authors, supplied the V and J calls. This sample has hundreds of thousands of distinct CDR3 sequences in its table, and roughly 20% of those were observed once. Of the sample, around 9.2% is held by the ten largest clones.

This sequence was found in an adult woman who had mild COVID-19 (a few samples of this study predate the infection). The sample titles of this study are shuffled in the database, so cell type and time point are left out; the donor was told from shared clones. The sequence joins TRBV10-3 to TRBJ1-3; 9 bases in the junction line up with TRBD1. The sample consisted of PBMCs or a T cell subset sorted from them (not recorded which). The base sequence is TGTGCCATCAGCGGGACAGGGCTCTACTCTGGAAACACCATATATTTT. It codes for CAISGTGLYSGNTIYF.